Ten or more counts support the clone carrying this T cell receptor beta chain. The antigen is not known. The source of the sample is a study of Graves' ophthalmopathy and Graves' hyperthyroidism. CDR3 regions of TCR beta were amplified from RNA transcripts. HTBI primers served in a first-round RT-PCR, which a second-round multiplex PCR followed. TCRdb re-called the multiplex PCR reads with MiXCR, one entry per CDR3 protein. The repertoire has 340,000 or so distinct CDR3 sequences, roughly 15% of them found once; the top ten carry over 9%. Moderate-to-severe activity, CAS ≥3, NOSPECS ≥4 and a duration under 3 months were seen in donors with ophthalmopathy. Researchers turned away patients with other autoimmune diseases, uncontrolled infections, pregnancy or lactation. Study observations and caveats: For separating ophthalmopathy from stable hyperthyroidism, a 13-signature model gave 85% to 90% sensitivity and about 82% specificity. Thyroid clonotypes that were expanded above 0.001 frequency mostly also appeared in blood.

This CDR3 has 15 residues. CDR1 is SGHTA, CDR2 FQGNSA, per germline. V lost 4 bases and J lost 4, with 13 bases in between. This rearrangement joins TRBV7-2 to TRBJ2-2, with D hard to call. The sequenced sample was peripheral blood. This TCR came from an adult man with Graves' ophthalmopathy. DNA of the CDR3: TGTGCCAGCAGCTACATCCGGGTCTCCACCGGGGAGCTGTTTTTT. Translating it yields CASSYIRVSTGELFF.